This T cell receptor beta chain is from a study of long-term antiretroviral therapy in people with HIV. As concerns this clone: Its matching antigen is unknown.

Findings and limits, study-wide: Collection of the blood, which took place between the mid-2000s and the late 2010s, possibly occurred under older ART regimens.

Sequencing used immunoSEQ v3.0 at survey level. Repertoires were generated with immunoSEQ multiplex PCR, while TCRdb's copy carries only in-frame clones and drops some. The sample contains about 33,000 clones, roughly 80% of which appear only once. Specimens retained roughly 0.95-11 million cryopreserved PBMC preceding DNA extraction. V was cut by 4 bases and J by 6 bases, with 13 bases left in between. Germline assignment: CDR1 SNHLY and CDR2 FYNNEI. CDR3 size: 15 residues. The source was unsorted PBMCs, collected 2 years after starting antiretroviral therapy. The chain combines TRBV2 with TRBJ1-6; no firm D call. This clonotype originated in a woman between 50 and 59 years old with HIV. CDR3 sequence: CASSAKKTGNSPLHF. The CDR3 DNA sequence: TGTGCCAGCAGTGCTAAAAAGACGGGTAATTCACCCCTCCACTTT.